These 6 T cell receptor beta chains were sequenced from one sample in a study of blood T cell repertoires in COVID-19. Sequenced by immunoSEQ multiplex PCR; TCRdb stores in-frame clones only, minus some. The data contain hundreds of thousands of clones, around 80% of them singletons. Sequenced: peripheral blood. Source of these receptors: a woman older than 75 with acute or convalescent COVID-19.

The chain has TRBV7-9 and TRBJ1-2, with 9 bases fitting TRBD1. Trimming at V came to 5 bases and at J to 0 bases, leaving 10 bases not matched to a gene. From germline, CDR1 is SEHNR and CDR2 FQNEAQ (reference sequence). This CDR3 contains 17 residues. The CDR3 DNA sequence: TGTGCCAGCAGCCCCAACAGGGGGCGGGTTTCTAACTATGGCTACACCTTC. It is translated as CASSPNRGRVSNYGYTF.

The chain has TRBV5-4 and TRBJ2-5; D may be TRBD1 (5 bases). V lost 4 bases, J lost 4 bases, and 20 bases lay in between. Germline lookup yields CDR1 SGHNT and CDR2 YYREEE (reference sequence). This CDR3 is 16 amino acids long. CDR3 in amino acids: CASSRGEVRVAETQYF. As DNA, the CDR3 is TGTGCCAGCAGCCGTGGTGAGGTCAGGGTTGCAGAGACCCAGTACTTC. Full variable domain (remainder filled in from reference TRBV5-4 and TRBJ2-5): ETGVTQSPTHLIKTRGQQVTLRCSSQSGHNTVSWYQQALGQGPQFIFQYYREEENGRGNFPPRFSGLQFPNYSSELNVNALELDDSALYLCASSRGEVRVAETQYFGPGTRLLVL.

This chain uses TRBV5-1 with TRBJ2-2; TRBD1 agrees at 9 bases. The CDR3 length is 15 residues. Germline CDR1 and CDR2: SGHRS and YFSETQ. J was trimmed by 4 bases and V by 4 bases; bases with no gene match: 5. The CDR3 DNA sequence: TGCGCCAGCAGCCCGGACAGGGGTACCACCGGGGAGCTGTTTTTT. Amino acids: CASSPDRGTTGELFF.

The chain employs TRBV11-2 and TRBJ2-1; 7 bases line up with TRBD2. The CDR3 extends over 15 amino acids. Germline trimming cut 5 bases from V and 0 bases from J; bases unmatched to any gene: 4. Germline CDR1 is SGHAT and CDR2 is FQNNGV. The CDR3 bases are TGTGCCAGCAGCGCCCTAGCGGTCTCCTACAATGAGCAGTTCTTC. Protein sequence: CASSALAVSYNEQFF.

The CDR3 DNA reads TGCGCCAGCAGCTTGTTGCTGTTTAGCTCCTACGAGCAGTACTTC. It codes for CASSLLLFSSYEQYF. The V and J genes are TRBV5-1 and TRBJ2-7; D ambiguous. The germline gives CDR1 SGHRS, CDR2 YFSETQ. The germline V and J ends were trimmed by 1 base and 0 bases, with 11 bases remaining between them. There are 15 residues in the CDR3.

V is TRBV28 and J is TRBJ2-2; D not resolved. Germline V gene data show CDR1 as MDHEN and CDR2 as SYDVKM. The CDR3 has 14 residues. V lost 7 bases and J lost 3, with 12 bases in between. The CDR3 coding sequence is TGTGCCAGCAACGGGTTTCCGGACACCGGGGAGCTGTTTTTT. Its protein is CASNGFPDTGELFF.